The source of this T cell receptor (beta chain) is a study of identical twins. Concerning this clonotype: Antigen specificity is unknown.

TCRdb redid the calling of the 5' RACE reads with MiXCR, one entry per CDR3 protein. The table lists under 450,000 distinct CDR3 sequences, less than 20% of them singletons. Per germline, CDR1 DFQATT and CDR2 SNEGSKA (reference sequence). Trimming at V came to 6 bases and at J to 5 bases, leaving 13 bases not matched to a gene. This CDR3 is built from 16 residues. The study's findings and limits: The authors noted that invariant MAIT and iNKT cells could partly confound zero-insertion analyses. Researchers reported excess low generation probability among twin-shared out-of-frame alpha sequences.

Sequenced input: naive T cells sorted from blood. The origin of this receptor is a man in his fifties in good health. The chain joins TRBV20-1 to TRBJ1-6; 7 positions agree with TRBD1. CDR3 region: CSARQGVLSNNSPLHF. The CDR3 DNA reads TGCAGTGCCCGACAGGGCGTACTTTCAAATAATTCACCCCTCCACTTT.